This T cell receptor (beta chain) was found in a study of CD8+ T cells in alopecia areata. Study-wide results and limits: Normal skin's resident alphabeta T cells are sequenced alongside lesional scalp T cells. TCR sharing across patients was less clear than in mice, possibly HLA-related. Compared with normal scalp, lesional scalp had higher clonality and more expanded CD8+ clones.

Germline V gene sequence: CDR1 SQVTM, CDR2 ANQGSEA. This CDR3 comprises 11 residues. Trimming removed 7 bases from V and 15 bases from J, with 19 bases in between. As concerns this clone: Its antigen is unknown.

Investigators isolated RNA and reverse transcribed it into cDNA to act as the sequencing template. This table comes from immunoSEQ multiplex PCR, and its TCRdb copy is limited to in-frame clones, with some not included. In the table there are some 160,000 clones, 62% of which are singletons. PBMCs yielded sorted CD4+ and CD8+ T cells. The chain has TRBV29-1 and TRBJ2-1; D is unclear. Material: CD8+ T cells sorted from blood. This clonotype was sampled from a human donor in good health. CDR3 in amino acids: CSAKETQPLFF. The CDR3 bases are TGCAGCGCAAAGGAAACGCAACCCCTGTTCTTC.